This record concerns one T cell receptor (beta chain) sequence. Which antigen it targets is not known. Per-base quality was not reported, and no clone a single base away is much larger than it. The germline ends are 12 bases apart after V is trimmed by 1 base and J by 4 bases. The CDR3 runs 14 amino acids, cysteine and phenylalanine included. Only the CDR3 region is kept as DNA, spanning 42 bases read in frame from base 1. The germline V gene (reference sequence) supplies CDR1 SGHNT and CDR2 YYREEE. The record originates from a study of T cell responses to AZD1222 COVID-19 vaccine (dated by TCRdb to about 2021). With respect to the entire study: AZD1222 recipients with second doses at about 4 weeks or about 12 weeks were pooled, because spike-specific TCR depth and breadth did not differ between schedules. TCR sequencing was performed for 230 to 250 trial participants, of whom 207 were given two doses of AZD1222 and 26 were given two doses of MenACWY control vaccine. Trial participants were enrolled by age into 18-55, 56-69 and 70-plus year subgroups, with roughly 150, 30 and 60 TCR-sequenced participants respectively. Study-level results and caveats: CD4 TCRs associated with the vaccine covered the entire spike protein, and the dominant responses were in regions 160-218 and 743-854. Only 5 to 7 AZD1222 recipients were SARS-CoV-2 seropositive at baseline, limiting conclusions about previously exposed vaccinees. Most participants were white British and females outnumbered males, and the authors suggested that clonal diversity may have been underestimated. Reportedly, close to half of the unique spike-specific TCRs recognized epitopes lying outside the regions that are mutated in the B.1.351 and B.1.1.7 variants. The 56-69-year group was small, and its depth increase did not reach significance, likely because of low power. No day 14 peak-response samples were available, so repertoires were characterized only after the peak T cell response. After two AZD1222 doses, spike-specific TCR breadth and depth were significantly higher than at day 0 and than in MenACWY recipients.

The CDR3 regions of human TCRbeta chains were analyzed by immunosequencing. On the authors' methods: TCRs in the repertoires were matched against a reference library of SARS-CoV-2-specific TCRs that had been generated with the MIRA antigen-specificity platform. Breadth was defined as the fraction of unique TCRs that were SARS-CoV-2-associated, and depth was defined as the fraction of total T cells that were SARS-CoV-2-associated. Using the MIRA data, each spike-specific TCR was assigned both to the spike region to which the TCR was reactive and to a CD4 or CD8 class. Log10-transformed breadth and depth values were compared by one-way ANOVA with Sidak's multiple comparisons tests. This is the immuneACCESS table as TCRdb keeps it, with only in-frame sequences that have V and J called. A part of the clones is gone; compared with another copy, unresolved V genes explain less than half, and the rest is unexplained. V and J calls and clone size come straight from that table; D and trimming were deduced from the DNA. A total of 140,000 to 150,000 clones appear in this sample, around nine tenths of them only once. The ten largest clones take up 4% to 6% of the sample.

Taken with the paper, the label for time point translates to: baseline before first vaccination. Vaccinee samples were obtained from the UK trials COV001 and COV002, which included a single-blind randomized controlled phase 2/3 trial of AZD1222 (ChAdOx1 nCoV-19) in healthy adults. Trial participant PBMC samples were collected at day 0 and day 28 after the second dose for TCRbeta chain sequencing. The sequencing used peripheral blood, collected on day 0 of AZD1222 vaccination. The clonotype comes from an adult in good health. The chain links TRBV5-4 with TRBJ2-7, with TRBD1 as a weak D call on 5 bases. At the DNA level, the sequence is TGTGCCAGCAGCTTGCAGGGTTCGCTATACGAGCAGTACTTC. Its amino acids are CASSLQGSLYEQYF.